This T cell receptor (beta chain) appears in the sequencing data of a study of Graves' ophthalmopathy and Graves' hyperthyroidism. Amplification of TCR beta CDR3 regions used RNA transcripts. HTBI-primed first-round RT-PCR preceded second-round multiplex PCR. TCRdb processed the multiplex PCR reads anew with MiXCR; each CDR3 protein has one entry. Of about 1.1 million distinct CDR3 sequences in the sample, about 35% are singletons; the top ten hold around 10%. In the case of this clonotype: A much larger clone differs from this one at a single base, so this may be a read error.

Other autoimmune diseases, uncontrolled infections, pregnancy or lactation ruled patients out of participation. The CDR3 has 14 amino acids. CDR1 and CDR2 from the germline V gene are SEHNR and FQNEAQ (reference sequence). V was trimmed by 4 bases and J by 4 bases, leaving 13 bases between them. The V call is TRBV7-9, the J call TRBJ2-5; D possibly corresponds to TRBD1 (6 bases). The sequence was collected from an adult man with Graves' hyperthyroidism. Sequenced: peripheral blood or thyroid tissue (not recorded which). In nucleotides, the CDR3 is TGTGCCAGCAGCTACGGACAGACCGGAGAGACCCAGTACTTC. Protein product: CASSYGQTGETQYF.